This T cell receptor beta chain appears in the sequencing data of a study of response to subunit inactivated influenza vaccine. Study-wide results and caveats: There was a suggestion from the authors that each seasonal influenza vaccination recruits few new T cells.

TCRdb recomputed calls from the RT-PCR reads with MiXCR, one row per CDR3 protein. The sample yields hundreds of thousands of distinct CDR3 sequences, 25% seen once. The V gene end was trimmed by 8 bases and the J gene end by 0 bases; junction bases not matched to a gene: 13. Germline CDR1 and CDR2: SGHAT and FQDESV (reference sequence). The CDR3 has 18 residues. This clonotype has more than one count but fewer than ten. The antigen remains undetermined. The J gene is TRBJ2-2, the V gene TRBV11-1, with 9 bases that match TRBD1. The TCR was taken from a man over 45 who received an inactivated influenza vaccine. This material consisted of CD4+ T cells sorted from PBMCs, taken more than 4 days after vaccination. Written as DNA, the CDR3 is TGTGCCAGCGGATTGACAGGGGGGAACATCGCGAACACCGGGGAGCTGTTTTTT. It encodes CASGLTGGNIANTGELFF.